The subject of this entry is one T cell receptor (beta chain). The antigen is undetermined. V was clipped by 2 bases and J by 2 bases; unmatched bases: 4. CDR3 length: 15 residues. CDR1 is LGHNA, CDR2 YSLEER, per germline. This specimen comes from a study of T cell repertoires in cytomegalovirus infection. About the study: Public TCR beta signatures indicated both CMV infection and matching HLA type.

Broader study findings: The ex vivo response showed dominance by HLA-C-restricted CMV-specific TCR beta clonotypes. Carriers of CMV plus the relevant HLA were identified by cumulative public TCR beta family frequency.

TCRdb fed the reads into MiXCR, producing one record per CDR3 protein. This sample has approximately 730,000 distinct CDR3 sequences, with 25% to 30% found just once. The sequenced sample was cultured CD8+ T cells from PBMCs, obtained from culture after CMV antigen stimulation. V is TRBV4-3 and J is TRBJ2-3; TRBD1 aligns across 7 bases. This sequence originates from a human donor in good health (CMV status not recorded). Some clones in this sample may be carry-over from other donors' samples. The CDR3 protein is CASSQYRGHTDTQYF. The CDR3 nucleotides read TGCGCCAGCAGCCAATATAGGGGGCACACAGATACGCAGTATTTT.